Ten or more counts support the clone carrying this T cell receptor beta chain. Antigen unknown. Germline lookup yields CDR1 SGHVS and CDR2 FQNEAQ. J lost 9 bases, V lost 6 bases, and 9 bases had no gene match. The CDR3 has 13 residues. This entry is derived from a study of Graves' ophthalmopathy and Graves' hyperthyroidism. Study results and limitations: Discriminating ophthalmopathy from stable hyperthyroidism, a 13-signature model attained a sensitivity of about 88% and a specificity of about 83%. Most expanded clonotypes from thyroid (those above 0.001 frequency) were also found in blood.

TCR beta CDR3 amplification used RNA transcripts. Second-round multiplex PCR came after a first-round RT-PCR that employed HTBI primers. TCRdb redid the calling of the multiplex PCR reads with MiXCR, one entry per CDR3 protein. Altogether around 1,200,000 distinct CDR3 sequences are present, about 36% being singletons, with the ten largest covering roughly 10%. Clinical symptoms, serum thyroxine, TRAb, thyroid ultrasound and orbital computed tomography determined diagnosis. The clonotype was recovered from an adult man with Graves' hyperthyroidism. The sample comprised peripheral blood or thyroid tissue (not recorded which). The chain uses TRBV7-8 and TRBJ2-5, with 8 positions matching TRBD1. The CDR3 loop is CASRGQAAMSQYF. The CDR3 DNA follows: TGTGCCAGCAGGGGACAGGCGGCGATGTCCCAGTACTTC.